These 14 T cell receptor beta chains were all obtained from the same sample, sequenced in a study of blood T cells in healthy people across ages. A second PCR of roughly 7 to 11 cycles used a sample-barcoded 5' primer and a J-beta primer mix. TCRdb reprocessed the 5' RACE reads with MiXCR, giving one entry per CDR3 protein. The sample contains some 1.1 million distinct CDR3 sequences, more than 30% of which appear only once. Sequencing was performed on blood. All receptors derive from a man aged 18 to 35 in good health.

This chain uses TRBV6-6 with TRBJ1-6; TRBD1 agrees at 8 bases. From germline, CDR1 is MNHNY and CDR2 SVGAGI (reference sequence). V lost 10 bases, J lost 5 bases, and 4 bases stayed unmatched. The CDR3 has 13 residues. CDR3 DNA sequence: TGTGCCAACGGACAGGGTAATAATTCACCCCTCCACTTT. It specifies CANGQGNNSPLHF.

The sample holds a few counts of this clonotype. The chain employs TRBV5-5 and TRBJ1-5, with D possibly matching TRBD1 (6 bases). The CDR3 spans 13 residues. Trimming took off 7 bases at V and 3 bases at J, with 11 bases between the two ends. The germline gives CDR1 SGHKS, CDR2 YYEKEE (reference sequence). This CDR3 is CASGGGYNQPQHF. CDR3 nucleotides: TGTGCCAGCGGAGGGGGGTACAATCAGCCCCAGCATTTT.

The chain recombines TRBV3-1 with TRBJ2-1; 9 positions agree with TRBD1. Germline-derived CDR1 and CDR2 are LGHDT and YNNKEL (reference sequence). With V trimmed by 4 bases and J by 7 bases, 8 bases remained unmatched. The CDR3 is 15 residues long. The CDR3 DNA reads as TGTGCCAGCAGCCCCTTGGGACAGGGAACTAATGAGCAGTTCTTC. This translates into CASSPLGQGTNEQFF.

This clonotype was seen a handful of times. This chain uses TRBV29-1 with TRBJ2-2; D ambiguous. The length of the CDR3 is 14 residues. CDR1 is SQVTM and CDR2 is ANQGSEA in the germline V gene. The ends were cut back, 7 bases at V and 1 base at J, with 13 bases in the middle. The CDR3 nucleotides are TGCAGCGGTGCGACCGGGCGGAACACCGGGGAGCTGTTTTTT. This encodes CSGATGRNTGELFF.

This clonotype was detected only a few times. This chain links TRBV6-2 or TRBV6-3 with TRBJ2-1, with 11 bases lining up with TRBD1. The CDR3 loop spans 16 amino acids. With 5 bases clipped from V and 8 bases from J, the junction kept 11 bases outside the gene matches. CDR1 and CDR2 from the germline V gene are MNHEY and SVGEGT. The CDR3 DNA reads as TGTGCCAGCAGTGACCAGGACAGGGGGCGGGTGTATGAGCAGTTCTTC. This translates into CASSDQDRGRVYEQFF.

The sample holds a few counts of this clonotype. The rearrangement uses TRBV12-3 or TRBV12-4 and TRBJ1-2, with no clear D. The CDR3 is 15 amino acids. V was trimmed by 3 bases and J by 4 bases, leaving 15 bases between them. The CDR3 sequence is CASSFGQEFVYGYTF. For the CDR3, the DNA is TGTGCCAGCAGTTTTGGGCAGGAGTTCGTCTATGGCTACACCTTC.

This CDR3 is CASSLVSQETEAFF. As DNA, the CDR3 is TGTGCCAGCAGCTTAGTATCTCAGGAAACTGAAGCTTTCTTT. V gene TRBV7-2 combines with J gene TRBJ1-1; D gene uncertain. Germline V gene lookup returns CDR1 SGHTA and CDR2 FQGNSA. V was cut by 1 base and J by 5 bases, with 11 bases left in between. This CDR3 contains 14 residues. Looking up the rest from reference TRBV7-2 and TRBJ1-1 gives the full variable domain: GAGVSQSPSNKVTEKGKDVELRCDPISGHTALYWYRQSLGQGLEFLIYFQGNSAPDKSGLPSDRFSAERTGGSVSTLTIQRTQQEDSAVYLCASSLVSQETEAFFGQGTRLTVV.

A few counts support this clonotype. This chain connects TRBV9 to TRBJ2-3, with unresolved D. In germline, CDR1 is SGDLS, CDR2 YYNGEE. The CDR3 covers 16 residues. Trimming took 4 bases from V and 0 from J, leaving 15 bases between them. The CDR3 nucleotides are TGTGCCAGCAGCCCGTACTTAGAGACGAGCACAGATACGCAGTATTTT. Residues: CASSPYLETSTDTQYF.

The chain combines TRBV4-2 with TRBJ2-7; the D is unclear. CDR3 length: 14 residues. V was cut by 2 bases and J by 7 bases, with 15 bases left in between. CDR1 is LGHNA, CDR2 YNFKEQ, per germline. For the CDR3, the DNA is TGTGCCAGCAGCCAAAAACGCACCAACAATGAGCAGTACTTC. Translation gives CASSQKRTNNEQYF.

V gene TRBV9 combines with J gene TRBJ1-1; a possible D gene is TRBD1 (6 bases). V was cut by 3 bases and J by 1 base, with 16 bases left in between. CDR1 and CDR2 (germline): SGDLS, YYNGEE. This CDR3 spans 16 amino acids. CDR3 amino acids: CASSDHRDTGNTEAFF. The DNA for the CDR3 is TGTGCCAGCAGCGACCACAGGGATACTGGGAACACTGAAGCTTTCTTT.

CDR3 loop: CASSFQTGLTYEQYF. The DNA of the CDR3 is TGCGCCAGCAGTTTCCAGACAGGACTCACCTACGAGCAGTACTTC. The chain has TRBV4-3 and TRBJ2-4; TRBD1 is a possible D gene (6 bases). The end of the DNA fits TRBJ2-7 better, so the J call may be wrong. This CDR3 region has 15 residues. Per the germline V gene, CDR1 is LGHNA and CDR2 is YSLEER.

The table lists this clonotype with a few counts. The rearrangement uses TRBV20-1 and TRBJ1-2, with D maybe TRBD1 (5 bases). The V end was cut by 0 bases, the J end by 11 bases, with 19 bases between. The CDR3 has 14 amino acids. The germline gives CDR1 DFQATT, CDR2 SNEGSKA (reference sequence). The CDR3 DNA reads as TGCAGTGCTAGAGATCGGGGGTCTCTAGGCGATTACACCTTC. Residues: CSARDRGSLGDYTF.

This clonotype has only a few counts. V gene TRBV10-3 combines with J gene TRBJ1-2; 7 nucleotides agree with TRBD1. Trimming took 6 bases from V and 3 from J; bases not matched to a gene: 4. Germline loops: CDR1 ENHRY, CDR2 SYGVKD. The CDR3 contains 13 residues. The CDR3 nucleotides are TGTGCCATCAGCGTTGACAGGGACTATGGCTACACCTTC. Translation: CAISVDRDYGYTF.

The V and J genes are TRBV9 and TRBJ2-2; no clear D gene. The CDR3 is made up of 11 amino acids. Trimming shortened V by 6 bases and J by 8 bases, and 8 bases separated the two germline ends. Germline assignment: CDR1 SGDLS and CDR2 YYNGEE. Here the CDR3 DNA reads TGTGCCAGCACCGCCGAGGGGGAGCTGTTTTTT. Translating it yields CASTAEGELFF.